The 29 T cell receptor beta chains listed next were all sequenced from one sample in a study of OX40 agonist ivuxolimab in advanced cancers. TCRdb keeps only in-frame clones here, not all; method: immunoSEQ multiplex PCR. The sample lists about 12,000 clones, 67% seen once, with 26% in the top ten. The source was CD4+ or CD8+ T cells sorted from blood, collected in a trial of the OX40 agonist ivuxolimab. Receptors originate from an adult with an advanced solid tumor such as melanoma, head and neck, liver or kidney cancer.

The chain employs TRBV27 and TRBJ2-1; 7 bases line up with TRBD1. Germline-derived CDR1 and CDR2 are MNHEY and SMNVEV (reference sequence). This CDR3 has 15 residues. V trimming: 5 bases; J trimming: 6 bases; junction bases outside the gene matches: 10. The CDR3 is CASSPILGTVNEQFF. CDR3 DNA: TGTGCCAGCAGTCCTATCCTCGGGACAGTCAATGAGCAGTTCTTC.

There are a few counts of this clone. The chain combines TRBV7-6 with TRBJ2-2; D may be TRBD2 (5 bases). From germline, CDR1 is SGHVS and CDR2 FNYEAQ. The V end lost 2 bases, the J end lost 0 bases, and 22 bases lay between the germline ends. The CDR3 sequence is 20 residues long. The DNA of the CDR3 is TGTGCCAGCAGCTTAAGTGTGGACTTCCTCTTTTCCGCGAACACCGGGGAGCTGTTTTTT. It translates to CASSLSVDFLFSANTGELFF.

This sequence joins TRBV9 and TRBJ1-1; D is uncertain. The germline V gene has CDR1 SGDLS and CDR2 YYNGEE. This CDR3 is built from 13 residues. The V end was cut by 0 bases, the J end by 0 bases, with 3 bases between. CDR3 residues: CASSVVVNTEAFF. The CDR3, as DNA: TGTGCCAGCAGCGTAGTGGTGAACACTGAAGCTTTCTTT.

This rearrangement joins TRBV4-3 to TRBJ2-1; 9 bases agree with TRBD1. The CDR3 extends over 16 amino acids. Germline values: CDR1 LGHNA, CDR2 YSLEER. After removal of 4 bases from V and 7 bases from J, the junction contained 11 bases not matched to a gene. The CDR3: CASSRVGQGLSNEQFF. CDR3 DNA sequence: TGCGCCAGCAGCCGGGTCGGACAGGGGTTATCGAATGAGCAGTTCTTC.

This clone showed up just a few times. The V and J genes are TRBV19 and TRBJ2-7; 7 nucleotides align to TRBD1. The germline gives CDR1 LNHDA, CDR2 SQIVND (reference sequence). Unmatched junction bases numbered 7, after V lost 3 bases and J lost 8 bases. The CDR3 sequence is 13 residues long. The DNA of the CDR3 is TGTGCCAGTAGTATCACTACAGGGGCACAGCAGTACTTC. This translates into CASSITTGAQQYF.

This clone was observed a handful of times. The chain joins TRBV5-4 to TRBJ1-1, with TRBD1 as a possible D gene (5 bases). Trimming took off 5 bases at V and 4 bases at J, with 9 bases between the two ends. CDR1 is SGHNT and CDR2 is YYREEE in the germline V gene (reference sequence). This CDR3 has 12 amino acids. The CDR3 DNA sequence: TGTGCCAGCAGTATCGGGGGCACTGAAGCTTTCTTT. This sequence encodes CASSIGGTEAFF.

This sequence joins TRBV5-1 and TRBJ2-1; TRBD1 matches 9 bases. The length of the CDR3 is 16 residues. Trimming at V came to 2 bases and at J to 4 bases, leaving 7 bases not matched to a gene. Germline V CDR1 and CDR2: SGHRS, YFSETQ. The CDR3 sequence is CASSFLGQGRYNEQFF. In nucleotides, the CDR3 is TGCGCCAGCAGCTTCCTTGGACAGGGGCGTTACAATGAGCAGTTCTTC.

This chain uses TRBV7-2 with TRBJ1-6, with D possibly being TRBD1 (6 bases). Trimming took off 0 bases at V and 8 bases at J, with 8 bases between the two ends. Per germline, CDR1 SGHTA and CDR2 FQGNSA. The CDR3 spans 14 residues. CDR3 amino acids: CASSLAQGYSPLHF. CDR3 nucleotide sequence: TGTGCCAGCAGCTTAGCACAGGGTTATTCACCCCTCCACTTT.

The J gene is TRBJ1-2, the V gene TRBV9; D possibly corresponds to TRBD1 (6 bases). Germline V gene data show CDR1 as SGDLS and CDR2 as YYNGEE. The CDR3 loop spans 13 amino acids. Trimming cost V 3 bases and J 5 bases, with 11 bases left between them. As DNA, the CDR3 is TGTGCCAGCAGCGAGGGGGACTTGTATGGCTACACCTTC. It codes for CASSEGDLYGYTF.

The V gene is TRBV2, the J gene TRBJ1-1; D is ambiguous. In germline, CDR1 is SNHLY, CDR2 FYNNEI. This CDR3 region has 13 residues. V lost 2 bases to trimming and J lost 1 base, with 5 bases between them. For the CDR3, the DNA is TGTGCCAGCAGTGAACTTTGGAACACTGAAGCTTTCTTT. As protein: CASSELWNTEAFF.

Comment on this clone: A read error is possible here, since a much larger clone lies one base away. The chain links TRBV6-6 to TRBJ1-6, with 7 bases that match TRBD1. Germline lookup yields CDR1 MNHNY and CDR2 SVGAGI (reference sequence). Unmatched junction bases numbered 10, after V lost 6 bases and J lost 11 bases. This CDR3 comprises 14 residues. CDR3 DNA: TGTGCCAGCAGGGAGATAGGGGGCGGGGCACCCCTCCACTTT. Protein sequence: CASREIGGGAPLHF.

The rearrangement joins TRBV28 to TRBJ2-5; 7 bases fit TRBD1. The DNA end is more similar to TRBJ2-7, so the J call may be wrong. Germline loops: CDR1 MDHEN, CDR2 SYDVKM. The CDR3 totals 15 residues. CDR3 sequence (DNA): TGTGCCAGCAGTGAAACAGGGGACCTATCCTACGAGCAGTACTTC. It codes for CASSETGDLSYEQYF.

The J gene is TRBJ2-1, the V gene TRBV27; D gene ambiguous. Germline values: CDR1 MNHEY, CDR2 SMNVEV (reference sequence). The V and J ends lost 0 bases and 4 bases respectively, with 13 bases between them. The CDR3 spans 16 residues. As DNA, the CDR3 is TGTGCCAGCAGTTTATCGGGCACACGGCCATACAATGAGCAGTTCTTC. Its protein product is CASSLSGTRPYNEQFF.

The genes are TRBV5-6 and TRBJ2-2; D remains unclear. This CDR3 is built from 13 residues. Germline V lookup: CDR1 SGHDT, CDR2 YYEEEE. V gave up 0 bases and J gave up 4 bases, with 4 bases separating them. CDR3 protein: CASSLGGTGELFF. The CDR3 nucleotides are TGTGCCAGCAGCTTGGGGGGCACCGGGGAGCTGTTTTTT.

This CDR3 reads CASSPGGYEQYF. The CDR3 bases are TGTGCCAGCAGCCCAGGGGGCTACGAGCAGTACTTC. The chain uses TRBV7-9 and TRBJ2-7; 7 positions match TRBD1. With V trimmed by 5 bases and J by 3 bases, 1 base remained unmatched. Germline lookup yields CDR1 SEHNR and CDR2 FQNEAQ (reference sequence). The CDR3 contains 12 residues.

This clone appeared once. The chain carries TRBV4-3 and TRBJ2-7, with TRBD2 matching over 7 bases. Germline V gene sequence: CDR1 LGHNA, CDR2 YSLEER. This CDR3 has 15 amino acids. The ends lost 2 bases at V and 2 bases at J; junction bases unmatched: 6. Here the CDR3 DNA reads TGCGCCAGCAGCCAAAGAACGGGGGGAGCCTACGAGCAGTACTTC. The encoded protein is CASSQRTGGAYEQYF.

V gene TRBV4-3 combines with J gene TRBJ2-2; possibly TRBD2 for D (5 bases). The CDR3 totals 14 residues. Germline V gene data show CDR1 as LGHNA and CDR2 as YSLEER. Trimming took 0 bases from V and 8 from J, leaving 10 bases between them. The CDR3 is CASSQDRWEGELFF. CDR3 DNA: TGCGCCAGCAGCCAAGATAGGTGGGAGGGGGAGCTGTTTTTT.

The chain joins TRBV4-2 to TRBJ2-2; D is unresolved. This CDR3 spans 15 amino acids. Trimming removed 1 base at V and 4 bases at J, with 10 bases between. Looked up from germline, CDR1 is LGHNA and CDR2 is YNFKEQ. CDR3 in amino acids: CASSQVDQTTGELFF. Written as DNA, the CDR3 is TGTGCCAGCAGCCAAGTGGACCAGACCACCGGGGAGCTGTTTTTT.

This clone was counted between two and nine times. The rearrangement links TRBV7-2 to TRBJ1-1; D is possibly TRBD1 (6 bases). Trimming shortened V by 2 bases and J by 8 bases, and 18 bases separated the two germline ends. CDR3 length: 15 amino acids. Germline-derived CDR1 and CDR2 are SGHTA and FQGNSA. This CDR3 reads CASSLRGLGAREAFF. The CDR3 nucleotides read TGTGCCAGCAGCTTAAGGGGGTTGGGTGCCCGAGAAGCTTTCTTT.

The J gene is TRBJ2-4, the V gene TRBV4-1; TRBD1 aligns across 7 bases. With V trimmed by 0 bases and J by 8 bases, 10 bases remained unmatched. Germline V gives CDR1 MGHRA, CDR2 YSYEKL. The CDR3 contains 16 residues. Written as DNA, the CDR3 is TGCGCCAGCAGCCAAGAAAAGGGGGCGGGTTGGGACATTCAGTACTTC. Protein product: CASSQEKGAGWDIQYF.

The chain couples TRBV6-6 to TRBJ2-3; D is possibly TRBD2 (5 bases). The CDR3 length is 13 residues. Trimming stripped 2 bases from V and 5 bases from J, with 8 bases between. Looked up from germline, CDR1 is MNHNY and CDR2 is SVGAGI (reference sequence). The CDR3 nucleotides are TGTGCCAGCAGTTACCCAACTAGAGATACGCAGTATTTT. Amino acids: CASSYPTRDTQYF.

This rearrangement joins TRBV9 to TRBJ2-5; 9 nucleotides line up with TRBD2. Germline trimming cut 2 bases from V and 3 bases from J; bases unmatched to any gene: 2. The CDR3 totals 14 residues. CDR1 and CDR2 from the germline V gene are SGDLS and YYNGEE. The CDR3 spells CASSVSGRKETQYF. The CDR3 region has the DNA TGTGCCAGCAGCGTTAGCGGGAGAAAAGAGACCCAGTACTTC.

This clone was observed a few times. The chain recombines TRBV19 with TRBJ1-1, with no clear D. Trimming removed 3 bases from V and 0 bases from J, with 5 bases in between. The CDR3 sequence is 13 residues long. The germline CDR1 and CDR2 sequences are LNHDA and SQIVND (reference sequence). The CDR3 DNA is TGTGCCAGTAGTATTACCATGAACACTGAAGCTTTCTTT. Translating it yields CASSITMNTEAFF. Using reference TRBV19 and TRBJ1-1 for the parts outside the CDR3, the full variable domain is DGGITQSPKYLFRKEGQNVTLSCEQNLNHDAMYWYRQDPGQGLRLIYYSQIVNDFQKGDIAEGYSVSREKKESFPLTVTSAQKNPTAFYLCASSITMNTEAFFGQGTRLTVV.

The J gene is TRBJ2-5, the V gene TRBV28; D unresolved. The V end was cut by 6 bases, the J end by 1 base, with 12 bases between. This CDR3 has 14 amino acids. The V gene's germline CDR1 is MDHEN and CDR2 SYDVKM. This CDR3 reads CASSPVPPQETQYF. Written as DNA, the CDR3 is TGTGCCAGCAGCCCGGTGCCACCCCAAGAGACCCAGTACTTC.

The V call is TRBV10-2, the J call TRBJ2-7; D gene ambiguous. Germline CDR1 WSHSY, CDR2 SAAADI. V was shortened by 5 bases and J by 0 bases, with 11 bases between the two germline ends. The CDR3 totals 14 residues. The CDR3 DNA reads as TGCGCCAGCAGTCCGATAGGGAACTCCTACGAGCAGTACTTC. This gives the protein CASSPIGNSYEQYF.

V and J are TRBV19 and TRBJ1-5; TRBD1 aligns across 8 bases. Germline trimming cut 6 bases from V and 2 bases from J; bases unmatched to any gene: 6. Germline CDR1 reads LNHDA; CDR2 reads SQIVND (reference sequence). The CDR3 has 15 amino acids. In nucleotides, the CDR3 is TGTGCCAGTAGCTGGACAGGGTTCGGCAATCAGCCCCAGCATTTT. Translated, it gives CASSWTGFGNQPQHF.

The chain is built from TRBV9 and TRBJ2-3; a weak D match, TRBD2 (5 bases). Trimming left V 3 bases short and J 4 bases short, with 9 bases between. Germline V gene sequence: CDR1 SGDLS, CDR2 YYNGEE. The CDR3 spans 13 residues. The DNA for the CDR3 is TGTGCCAGCAGCGGGGGTAGCGCAGATACGCAGTATTTT. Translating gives CASSGGSADTQYF.

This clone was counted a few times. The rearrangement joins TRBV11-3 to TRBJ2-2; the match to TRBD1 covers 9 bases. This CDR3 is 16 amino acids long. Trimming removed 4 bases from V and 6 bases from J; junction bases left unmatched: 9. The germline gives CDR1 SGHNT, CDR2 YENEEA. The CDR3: CASSSYYRGQAGELFF. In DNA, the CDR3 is TGTGCCAGCAGCTCCTATTACAGGGGGCAGGCCGGGGAGCTGTTTTTT.

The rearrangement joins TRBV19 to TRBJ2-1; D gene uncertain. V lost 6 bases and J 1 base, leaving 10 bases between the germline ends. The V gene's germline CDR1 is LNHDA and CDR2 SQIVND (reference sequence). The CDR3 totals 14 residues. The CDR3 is CASSALRSYNEQFF. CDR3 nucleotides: TGTGCCAGTAGCGCATTGAGGTCCTACAATGAGCAGTTCTTC.